This T cell receptor (beta chain) came from a study of shared clonotypes between healthy human individuals. Profiled with immunoSEQ multiplex PCR; TCRdb holds only in-frame clones, not every one. The profile covers hundreds of thousands of clones, with roughly 72% appearing a single time and more than 10% taken by the ten largest. V shed 5 bases and J shed 4 bases, with 17 bases lying between them. The germline CDR1 and CDR2 sequences are SEHNR and FQNEAQ (reference sequence). This CDR3 contains 15 residues. This chain joins TRBV7-9 and TRBJ1-2, with D hard to call. The sample taken for sequencing was PBMCs. The clonotype originates from a woman between 35 and 50 years old in good health. Some clones in this sample may be carry-over from other donors' samples. Here the CDR3 reads CASSTSGGPAYGYTF. The CDR3 nucleotides are TGTGCCAGCAGCACCTCAGGCGGGCCCGCCTATGGCTACACCTTC.